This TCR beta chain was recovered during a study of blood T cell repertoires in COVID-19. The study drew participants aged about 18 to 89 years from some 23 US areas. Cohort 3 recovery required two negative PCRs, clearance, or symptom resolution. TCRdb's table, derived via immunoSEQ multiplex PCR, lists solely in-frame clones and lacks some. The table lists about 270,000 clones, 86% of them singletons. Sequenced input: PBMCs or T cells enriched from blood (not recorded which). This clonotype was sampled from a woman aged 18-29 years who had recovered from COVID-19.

The CDR3 DNA reads TGTGCCAGCAGCCGTAGCGGGGGGTACAATGAGCAGTTCTTC. Translating it yields CASSRSGGYNEQFF. The V and J genes are TRBV7-3 and TRBJ2-1, with 10 positions matching TRBD2. CDR1 is SGHTA and CDR2 is FQGTGA in the germline V gene. The CDR3 contains 14 residues. With 5 bases clipped from V and 4 bases from J, the junction kept 2 bases outside the gene matches.